This TCR beta chain stems from a study of T cell responses to AZD1222 COVID-19 vaccine. Profiling relied on immunoSEQ multiplex PCR, and the TCRdb table lists in-frame clones only, not all of them. The table shows more than 120,000 clones, with approximately 94% occurring only once. V lost 4 bases to trimming and J lost 0 bases, with 9 bases between them. Germline values: CDR1 LGHNA, CDR2 YSLEER. The CDR3 spans 14 residues. The sequence derives from an adult in good health. The chain is built from TRBV4-3 and TRBJ1-2; D is undetermined. This specimen consisted of peripheral blood, obtained on day 0 of AZD1222 vaccination. CDR3 protein: CASSPSRANYGYTF. As DNA, the CDR3 is TGCGCCAGCAGCCCCTCCCGAGCTAACTATGGCTACACCTTC.